This section outlines one TCR beta chain sequence together with its context. Its specificity is not known. One junction end does not reproduce the germline sequence, and a read error may be involved. The data are from a study of T cells after yellow fever vaccination. General study results and limits: The presence of abundant clonotypes contaminating from the bulk population was possible in FACS-sorted repertoires.

This CDR3 spans 14 amino acids. Making TCR cDNA involved 5'RACE template switching, which added UMIs and a universal primer site. TCRdb redid the calling of the 5' RACE reads with MiXCR, one entry per CDR3 protein. The sample carries more than 450,000 distinct CDR3 sequences, about a fifth recorded once. This TCR derives from a young man who received the YFV17D yellow fever vaccine. V gene TRBV12-3 or TRBV12-4 combines with J gene TRBJ1-2; D is perhaps TRBD1 (6 bases). Sequencing used PBMCs, obtained roughly 23 days after the first yellow fever vaccination. This chain's CDR3 is CASSLRGANYSYTF. The CDR3 nucleotides read TGTGCCAGCAGTTTAAGGGGGGCTAACTATAGCTACACCTTC.